A selection of T cell receptor beta chains follows, all from one sample in a study of response to subunit inactivated influenza vaccine. TCRdb recomputed calls from the RT-PCR reads with MiXCR, one row per CDR3 protein. The table records over 650,000 distinct CDR3 sequences, about a fifth of them present only once. Sample: PBMCs from blood, taken around 5 days after vaccination. The receptor set was obtained from a man aged 45-65 years who received an inactivated influenza vaccine. Both conserved end residues are part of each CDR3. Each record gives: clone size, J gene, V gene, D gene, CDR3 DNA, CDR3 protein. D genes are given only for firm matches. The size entry is marked missing in some rows and otherwise reads once, few, many or a size class.

>-|TRBJ2-7|TRBV6-2/TRBV6-3|TRBD1
TGTGCCAGCAGTTACCCCCCACCGGGACAGGTTTCCTACGAGCAGTACTTC
CASSYPPPGQVSYEQYF
>-|TRBJ2-7|TRBV12-3/TRBV12-4|TRBD2
TGTGCCAGCAGCCTAGCGGGAGGGCCGGCCGAGCAGTACTTC
CASSLAGGPAEQYF
>few|TRBJ2-2|TRBV24-1|-
TGTGCCACCAGTGATTTTAGGGGAAACACCGGGGAGCTGTTTTTT
CATSDFRGNTGELFF
>few|TRBJ2-1|TRBV29-1|TRBD1
TGCAGCGTTTCTCAGGGGGCTTTCTACAATGAGCAGTTCTTC
CSVSQGAFYNEQFF
>-|TRBJ2-3|TRBV12-3/TRBV12-4|-
TGTGCCAGCAGTTTAGTTGTCAGGGGTTCCGATACGCAGTATTTT
CASSLVVRGSDTQYF
>few|TRBJ2-7|TRBV5-5|-
TGTGCCAGCAGCTTAAGGACAGCTACCTACGAGCAGTACTTC
CASSLRTATYEQYF
>few|TRBJ2-3|TRBV7-6|TRBD2
TGTGCCAGCAGCTTAAGGGGGAGGACTAGCGGGAGTCATACGCAGTATTTT
CASSLRGRTSGSHTQYF
>few|TRBJ2-3|TRBV20-1|TRBD2
TGCAGTGCTAAAGGGACTAGCGGGAGAGATACGCAGTATTTT
CSAKGTSGRDTQYF
>-|TRBJ2-7|TRBV6-2/TRBV6-3|-
TGTGCCAGCTGCGGGTCTGAAAGCTCCTACGAGCAGTACTTC
CASCGSESSYEQYF
>-|TRBJ1-2|TRBV12-3/TRBV12-4|TRBD1
TGTGCCAGCAGTACCAGACAGGGCCGATATGGCTACACCTTC
CASSTRQGRYGYTF
>-|TRBJ2-3|TRBV5-6|TRBD2
TGTGCCATCAGCTTAGCCACTAGCGGCTACACAGATACGCAGTATTTT
CAISLATSGYTDTQYF
>few|TRBJ2-1|TRBV5-1|-
TGCGCCAGCAGCTCCCCCCCCCTCTACAATGAGCAGTTCTTC
CASSSPPLYNEQFF
>few|TRBJ2-2|TRBV20-1|TRBD1
TGCAGTGCTAGAGACATGGACAGGGACACCGGGGAGCTGTTTTTT
CSARDMDRDTGELFF
>-|TRBJ2-1|TRBV7-9|-
TGTGCCAGCAGCCCCCGGGCAGGGGGGAAGTCCTACGAGCAGTTCTTC
CASSPRAGGKSYEQFF
>-|TRBJ2-3|TRBV4-3|-
TGCGCCAGCAGCCAAGAAAGCTGGTACCGCACAGATACGCAGTATTTT
CASSQESWYRTDTQYF
>-|TRBJ2-7|TRBV15|-
TGTGCCACCAGGCAAAGGGGGGGCGAGCAGTACTTC
CATRQRGGEQYF
>few|TRBJ2-1|TRBV4-2|TRBD2
TGTGCCAGCAGCCGTAACCCCGGACTAGCGGGGGCCCTCTCGTACAATGAGCAGTTCTTC
CASSRNPGLAGALSYNEQFF
>-|TRBJ2-3|TRBV29-1|-
-
CSVGRGSLSDTQNF
>-|TRBJ2-1|TRBV12-3/TRBV12-4|-
TGTGCCAGCAAGTCCCCCCAGCGAAATGAGCAGTTCTTC
CASKSPQRNEQFF
>few|TRBJ1-5|TRBV12-3/TRBV12-4|-
TGTGCCAGCAGTTTTGCACAGGGTCACAATCAGCCCCAGCATTTT
CASSFAQGHNQPQHF
>few|TRBJ1-1|TRBV4-3|-
TGCGCCAGCAGCCAAGAAAGTTGGGGGAGTGAAGCTTTCTTT
CASSQESWGSEAFF
>many|TRBJ2-1|TRBV4-3|TRBD2
TGCGCCAGCAGCCACTCGGGAGGGTTATTCTACAATGAGCAGTTCTTC
CASSHSGGLFYNEQFF
>-|TRBJ2-7|TRBV6-5|TRBD1
TGTGCCAGCAGTTACTCGTCAGGGGGCGTTTACGAGCAGTACTTC
CASSYSSGGVYEQYF
>many|TRBJ2-7|TRBV20-1|-
TGCAGTGCTAGTTCGACGAATAACGAGCAGTACTTC
CSASSTNNEQYF
>few|TRBJ2-7|TRBV5-1|-
TGCGCCAGCAGCCACCAGGTTCCCGGGGACGAGCAGTACTTC
CASSHQVPGDEQYF
>-|TRBJ1-1|TRBV7-9|-
TGTGCCAGCAGCGGCGTGTTGGTCTTAACTGAAGCTTTCTTT
CASSGVLVLTEAFF
>-|TRBJ1-5|TRBV25-1|-
TGTGCCAGCAGTGCCCATAGCAATCAGCCCCAGCATTTT
CASSAHSNQPQHF
>-|TRBJ2-2|TRBV3-1|-
TGTGCCAGCAGCCAAAAGTCGGCAGGGAAAGGGGAGCTGTTTTTT
CASSQKSAGKGELFF
>few|TRBJ2-3|TRBV7-2|TRBD2
TGTGCCAGCAGCCCGAGCGGGGGGGATAGCACAGATACGCAGTATTTT
CASSPSGGDSTDTQYF
>many|TRBJ1-2|TRBV12-3/TRBV12-4|-
TGTGCCAGCAGTTTAGCGTCGTCCTGGGGCGCTTGGGGCTACACCTTC
CASSLASSWGAWGYTF
>-|TRBJ1-1|TRBV29-1|-
TGCAGCGTTGCAAGCCCGCTACTAGGGGCGGCTTCCTTT
CSVASPLLGAASF
>-|TRBJ2-5|TRBV20-1|TRBD1
TGCAGTGCTAGCCCCATCCGGGACAGGGACCAAGAGACCCAGTACTTC
CSASPIRDRDQETQYF
>-|TRBJ2-4|TRBV7-6|TRBD2
TGTGCCAGCGCTAGACTAGCGGGGGCCGGGCAAGGCAAAAACATTCAGTACTTC
CASARLAGAGQGKNIQYF
>-|TRBJ2-3|TRBV29-1|-
TGCAGCGTTGATGTTGATACGCAGTATTTT
CSVDVDTQYF
>-|TRBJ2-4|TRBV20-1|-
TGCAGTGCTGCCCCGCCCAGGGGGGGGCGTGTAGCCAAAAACATTCAGTACTTC
CSAAPPRGGRVAKNIQYF
>few|TRBJ1-1|TRBV5-1|-
TGCGCCAGCAGCTTGTCTTCAGGGTGGGGCACTGAAGCTTTCTTT
CASSLSSGWGTEAFF
>-|TRBJ2-1|TRBV20-1|-
TGCAGTGCCGGGGGCAGGAATGAGCAGTTCTTC
CSAGGRNEQFF
>many|TRBJ1-5|TRBV6-2/TRBV6-3|TRBD1
TGTGCCAGCAGTCGGGACAGGGGGCCACCGCATTTT
CASSRDRGPPHF
>many|TRBJ2-3|TRBV29-1|-
TGCAGCGTTGAACGCGGGGCTGGCGCAGATACGCAGTATTTT
CSVERGAGADTQYF
>-|TRBJ2-7|TRBV7-2|-
TGTGCCAGCAGCTTAGAAAGGGGGAGCGCCTACGAGCAGTACTTC
CASSLERGSAYEQYF
>-|TRBJ2-5|TRBV11-2|-
TGTGCCAGCAGCTTAGATTGGCAGGGGCTTGCGAACTTC
CASSLDWQGLANF